This record covers a single T cell receptor beta chain. The antigen remains unidentified. This entry is derived from a study of OX40 agonist ivuxolimab in advanced cancers. Study-wide results and limits: More expanded clones were seen, on average, in CD8+ T cells than in CD4+. The study found among the lowest clonal expansion in partial responders at 0.1-3.0 mg/kg.

Libraries were prepared by immunoSEQ multiplex PCR; TCRdb keeps only in-frame clonotypes and omits some of them. The repertoire includes about 12,000 clones, roughly two thirds of them detected once, and 20% to 30% sits in the top ten. The CDR3 runs to 13 residues. V lost 1 base and J lost 8, with 8 bases in between. Germline CDR1 SGHAT, CDR2 FQNNGV. The sequencing here drew on CD4+ or CD8+ T cells sorted from blood, taken in a trial of the OX40 agonist ivuxolimab. This sequence originates from an adult with an advanced solid tumor such as melanoma, head and neck, liver or kidney cancer. This rearrangement joins TRBV11-2 to TRBJ2-2; unclear D gene. The CDR3 sequence: CASSLVESGELFF. The CDR3 DNA follows: TGTGCCAGCAGCTTAGTGGAGTCTGGGGAGCTGTTTTTT.